The 22 T cell receptor beta chains below all came from one sample that was sequenced in a study of beta chain features in type 1 diabetes. Notes on the study in general: There was a moderate but significant shortening of TCRB CDR3s in all four CD4+ subsets of Type 1 diabetes patients.

Their specific antigens are unknown. The investigators reverse transcribed all of the isolated RNA, so they sequenced expressed TCRB transcripts. Libraries were prepared by immunoSEQ multiplex PCR; TCRdb keeps only in-frame clonotypes and omits some of them. In the table there are around 650,000 clones, approximately 13% of which are singletons. The sequenced sample was naive CD4+ T cells from blood. Receptors originate from a young man with type 1 diabetes.

The chain uses TRBV19 and TRBJ2-3; 7 bases line up with TRBD2. Germline loops: CDR1 LNHDA, CDR2 SQIVND (reference sequence). J lost 2 bases, V lost 7 bases, and 9 bases had no gene match. The CDR3 totals 15 residues. CDR3 in DNA: TGTGCCAGTACCCGAGAGCGGGGCCCCACAGATACGCAGTATTTT. Protein sequence: CASTRERGPTDTQYF.

This clone came up a few times. The chain carries TRBV7-2 and TRBJ2-5; D remains unclear. The germline V gene has CDR1 SGHTA and CDR2 FQGNSA. V was pared by 2 bases and J by 5 bases, with 9 bases between. The CDR3 is made up of 13 amino acids. The CDR3 nucleotides are TGTGCCAGCAGCTTACGGGCGGCTGAGACCCAGTACTTC. This translates into CASSLRAAETQYF. The full variable domain, its missing parts supplied by reference TRBV7-2 and TRBJ2-5, is GAGVSQSPSNKVTEKGKDVELRCDPISGHTALYWYRQSLGQGLEFLIYFQGNSAPDKSGLPSDRFSAERTGGSVSTLTIQRTQQEDSAVYLCASSLRAAETQYFGPGTRLLVL.

The rearrangement joins TRBV30 to TRBJ1-3; possibly TRBD1 for D (6 bases). Germline loops: CDR1 GTSNPN, CDR2 SVGIG (reference sequence). Trimming cost V 3 bases and J 4 bases, with 7 bases left between them. The CDR3 totals 12 residues. The CDR3 nucleotides are TGTGCCTGGAGCGGACAGGGAAACACCATATATTTT. As protein: CAWSGQGNTIYF.

This clone came up a few times. V and J are TRBV7-6 and TRBJ2-3; 9 positions agree with TRBD1. This CDR3 contains 16 residues. V lost 2 bases, J lost 4 bases, and 7 bases stayed unmatched. Germline CDR1 reads SGHVS; CDR2 reads FNYEAQ. The CDR3 DNA follows: TGTGCCAGCAGCTTAACATGGACAGGGGTGGCAGATACGCAGTATTTT. Its translation: CASSLTWTGVADTQYF.

This clone has only a few counts. The chain has TRBV28 and TRBJ2-7; 12 bases match TRBD1. The junction had 5 bases not matched to a gene; V was cut back by 7 bases and J by 4 bases. The germline gives CDR1 MDHEN, CDR2 SYDVKM. There are 14 residues in the CDR3. The CDR3 region has the DNA TGTGCCAGCATTCCGGGACAGGGGGCTTACGAGCAGTACTTC. Its protein is CASIPGQGAYEQYF.

This chain joins TRBV10-3 and TRBJ2-1, with 8 bases identical to TRBD1. The V gene's germline CDR1 is ENHRY and CDR2 SYGVKD. CDR3 size: 14 residues. V shed 5 bases and J 4 bases; nucleotides not matched to a gene: 4. The CDR3 protein is CAISPGQEYNEQFF. CDR3 nucleotide sequence: TGTGCCATCAGTCCGGGACAGGAGTACAATGAGCAGTTCTTC.

The V call is TRBV7-2, the J call TRBJ2-3; D is unresolved. Germline loops: CDR1 SGHTA, CDR2 FQGNSA. The CDR3 runs 16 residues. V lost 1 base and J 0 bases, leaving 11 bases between the germline ends. CDR3 protein: CASSLGSRRSTDTQYF. CDR3 in DNA: TGTGCCAGCAGCTTAGGCTCCCGCAGGAGCACAGATACGCAGTATTTT.

This clone was observed a few times. This rearrangement joins TRBV7-9 to TRBJ1-5, with 7 bases that match TRBD1. The trim removed 3 bases at V and 4 bases at J, leaving 3 bases unmatched. From germline, CDR1 is SEHNR and CDR2 FQNEAQ (reference sequence). The CDR3 has 14 residues. In DNA, the CDR3 is TGTGCCAGCAGCTTTGAGACAGGGAATCAGCCCCAGCATTTT. It translates to CASSFETGNQPQHF.

This clone has a handful of counts. This sequence joins TRBV4-2 and TRBJ2-1; 10 bases align to TRBD2. CDR3 length equals 17 residues. Germline-derived CDR1 and CDR2 are LGHNA and YNFKEQ. The ends lost 0 bases at V and 8 bases at J; junction bases unmatched: 10. CDR3 amino acids: CASSQEGSGGARYEQFF. The DNA of the CDR3 is TGTGCCAGCAGCCAAGAAGGAAGCGGGGGGGCTAGATATGAGCAGTTCTTC.

Only a few counts were recorded for this clone. The chain has TRBV11-3 and TRBJ2-7; 7 bases match TRBD1. This CDR3 region has 13 residues. CDR1 SGHNT and CDR2 YENEEA come from the germline V gene. With 0 bases clipped from V and 5 bases from J, the junction kept 1 base outside the gene matches. CDR3 DNA: TGTGCCAGCAGCTTAGAACAGGGGAACGAGCAGTACTTC. This codes for CASSLEQGNEQYF.

Of note for this clone: Other DNA sequences in this sample translate to the same CDR3. The gene calls are TRBV7-2 and TRBJ1-6; 10 bases agree with TRBD1. The CDR3 has 14 residues. V was pared by 5 bases and J by 8 bases, with 3 bases of the junction left unmatched. Germline CDR1 SGHTA, CDR2 FQGNSA. The CDR3 sequence is CASSRGQGDSPLHF. The DNA of the CDR3 is TGTGCCAGCAGCCGAGGACAGGGGGATTCACCCCTCCACTTT.

In this sample, this clone turned up a few times. This chain connects TRBV9 to TRBJ2-1, with D perhaps given as TRBD1 or TRBD2 (5 bases each). Trimming left V 2 bases short and J 8 bases short, with 11 bases between. The CDR3 totals 13 residues. Germline V CDR1 and CDR2: SGDLS, YYNGEE. In DNA, the CDR3 is TGTGCCAGCAGCGTCAACGGGGCCCATGAGCAGTTCTTC. Its translation: CASSVNGAHEQFF.

V is TRBV7-2 and J is TRBJ2-2; no clear D gene. Trimming stripped 5 bases from V and 3 bases from J, with 10 bases between. The germline gives CDR1 SGHTA, CDR2 FQGNSA. The CDR3 contains 14 residues. In DNA form, the CDR3 reads TGTGCCAGCAGCCAGACGGTCTACACCGGGGAGCTGTTTTTT. It specifies CASSQTVYTGELFF.

The genes are TRBV30 and TRBJ2-7; 8 bases align to TRBD2. Germline values: CDR1 GTSNPN, CDR2 SVGIG (reference sequence). The CDR3 consists of 11 residues. V lost 5 bases to trimming and J lost 6 bases; unmatched junction nucleotides: 3. The chain's CDR3 is CAWGGGPEQYF. In DNA form, the CDR3 reads TGTGCCTGGGGCGGGGGGCCCGAGCAGTACTTC.

The chain couples TRBV6-5 to TRBJ2-1, with D perhaps TRBD1 (6 bases). Per germline, CDR1 MNHEY and CDR2 SVGAGI. The CDR3 has 15 residues. V was shortened by 5 bases and J by 7 bases, with 18 bases between the two germline ends. DNA of the CDR3: TGTGCCAGCAGTCTACAGGGCTATGCTGGTAATGAGCAGTTCTTC. Translation: CASSLQGYAGNEQFF.

The rearrangement uses TRBV5-4 and TRBJ2-1; D perhaps matches TRBD2 (5 bases). V lost 3 bases and J 4 bases, leaving 11 bases between the germline ends. CDR3 length: 14 residues. Germline CDR1 reads SGHNT; CDR2 reads YYREEE (reference sequence). The CDR3 region is CASSSLERYNEQFF. CDR3 nucleotides: TGTGCCAGCAGCTCCCTGGAGCGGTACAATGAGCAGTTCTTC.

This chain connects TRBV7-6 to TRBJ2-7; D is uncertain. V gave up 1 base and J gave up 2 bases, with 12 bases separating them. The CDR3 extends over 15 amino acids. Looked up from germline, CDR1 is SGHVS and CDR2 is FNYEAQ. The CDR3 nucleotides are TGTGCCAGCAGCTTAGGGTCCCAGAAGACCTACGAGCAGTACTTC. Its translation: CASSLGSQKTYEQYF.

The J gene is TRBJ2-3, the V gene TRBV1. TRBV1 is a listed pseudogene. This CDR3 comprises 13 residues. The CDR3: CTSSLGPTDTQYF. The CDR3 DNA sequence: TGCACCAGCAGCCTCGGCCCCACAGATACGCAGTATTTT.

The chain joins TRBV19 to TRBJ1-1; no firm D call. With 5 bases removed from V and 4 bases from J, the gap between germline ends came to 14 bases. In germline, CDR1 is LNHDA, CDR2 SQIVND (reference sequence). This CDR3 spans 14 amino acids. The DNA of the CDR3 is TGTGCCAGTAGTGCGGGAATTTTGGGCACTGAAGCTTTCTTT. Amino acids: CASSAGILGTEAFF.

This chain joins TRBV18 and TRBJ2-3; D remains unclear. V gave up 1 base and J gave up 2 bases, with 7 bases separating them. Germline V gene sequence: CDR1 KGHSH, CDR2 LQKENI. This CDR3 is 14 amino acids long. The CDR3 reads CASSPRSSTDTQYF. In DNA form, the CDR3 reads TGTGCCAGCTCACCACGGTCGTCCACAGATACGCAGTATTTT.

This clone came up a few times. This chain links TRBV7-8 with TRBJ1-1; no definite D call. Germline loops: CDR1 SGHVS, CDR2 FQNEAQ. With 5 bases removed from V and 1 base from J, the gap between germline ends came to 5 bases. This CDR3 contains 12 residues. The CDR3 sequence is CASSPTNTEAFF. The DNA of the CDR3 is TGTGCCAGCAGCCCGACGAACACTGAAGCTTTCTTT.

The V gene is TRBV4-3, the J gene TRBJ2-1; 10 bases line up with TRBD2. Germline V gene data show CDR1 as LGHNA and CDR2 as YSLEER. Unmatched junction bases numbered 0, after V lost 1 base and J lost 3 bases. CDR3 length: 15 residues. CDR3 nucleotide sequence: TGCGCCAGCAGCCAAGTAGCGGGGGGCTACAATGAGCAGTTCTTC. Its translation is CASSQVAGGYNEQFF.